This TCR beta chain was recorded in a study of blood T cells in healthy people across ages (dated by TCRdb to between 2014 and 2017). In the study overall: In model experiments, roughly one uniquely barcoded TCR beta cDNA molecule per two T cells was captured by template switching. To track age-related changes in TCR beta repertoire diversity, the study relied on deep sequencing normalized with unique cDNA molecular identifiers. Four age groups were formed from the donors: young (average approximately 15 years), middle-aged (around 39), aged (approximately 60) and long-lived (around 82). To avoid experimental bias, donors of different ages were distributed randomly across sequencing lanes. The study analyzed two additional independent replicas of 1 million unique cDNA reads from the same blood draw for two donors, one aged 18 to 30 and one aged 80 or older. The research as a whole found: Because donor CMV infection status was unknown, age-related changes in expanded clonotypes were potentially confounded. Observed TCR beta diversity correlated strongly with the percentage of naive T cells measured by flow cytometry. Estimates of total diversity based on one million sequenced T cells were considered lower bounds and underestimates. Since profiling was done on bulk unsorted PBMCs, naive and antigen-experienced compartments could not be conclusively compared. The long-lived group showed more naive CD4+ T cells, fewer expanded clones and increased TCR diversity than the aged group, suggesting age selection. As age increased, observed TCR beta diversity per million T cells dropped in a roughly linear way, and a significant reduction was already evident by age about 40.

Library method: 5' RACE. TCRdb lists the instrument as Illumina HiSeq 2500. A second 7 to 11 cycle PCR used a sample-barcoded 5' primer and a J-beta primer mix. A template-switch 5' adaptor carrying 12 random nucleotides introduced a unique molecular identifier onto each TCR beta cDNA molecule. Each sample yielded at least 2.5 million CDR3-containing paired-end reads. First-strand cDNA synthesis was performed from all RNA using the Mint cDNA synthesis kit, with priming by a TRBC-specific oligonucleotide. Following uracil-DNA glycosylase treatment, a first 18-cycle PCR with universal primers M1SS and BC2_uni_R was performed on all cDNA. As for the original processing: For normalization, 1 million high-quality reads were randomly selected from each sample, with every read carrying a distinct molecular identifier. Reads sharing molecular identifiers were discarded rather than binned into consensus sequences. MiTCR, set to a Q25 quality threshold and the strictest error-elimination algorithm, was used for CDR3 identification, clonotype clustering and error correction. A nonparametric unseen species model using Euler transformation provided a lower-bound estimate of total TCR beta diversity. TCRdb trimmed the raw reads at Q25, called clones with MiXCR and kept productive beta chains. Rows with a matching CDR3 protein are joined into one entry that keeps the most common DNA and genes. The V and J calls were not made by the authors but by TCRdb's processing. The sample yields about 1.7 million distinct CDR3 sequences; over 25% were counted once. The ten largest clones add up to 7% to 9% of the sample.

The CDR3, cysteine through phenylalanine, is 13 amino acids long. CDR3 DNA only is kept here, 39 bases in frame from base 1. CDR1 and CDR2 are read off the germline V gene as LGHNT and FRNRAP. Trimming removed 6 bases from V and 2 bases from J, leaving 10 bases between the germline ends. The roughly 37 donors, aged roughly 6 to 95 years, were systemically healthy Caucasian individuals from Russia. Approximately 9.3 milliliters of peripheral blood were drawn from each donor into EDTA-treated Vacutainer tubes. Ficoll-Paque density-gradient centrifugation was used to isolate PBMCs, with at least 6 million per sample. Total RNA, at least 6 micrograms per sample, was extracted from PBMCs with Trizol reagent. For every donor, an aliquot of PBMCs went through flow cytometry to measure the percentages of naive CD45RAhigh/CD27high T cells. As concerns this clonotype: Its antigen specificity is not known. No base quality information exists; no much larger clone differs at one position.

The receptor chain draws on TRBV12-5 and TRBJ1-1; the D segment could be TRBD1, given 6 matching bases. This TCR came from a woman under 40 in good health. Sequenced sample: blood. The CDR3 region has the sequence CASGAQGNTEAFF. The DNA sequence reads TGTGCTAGTGGAGCACAGGGCAACACTGAAGCTTTCTTT. Here the CDR3 is joined to the reference TRBV12-5 and TRBJ1-1 genes, and the full variable domain is: DARVTQTPRHKVTEMGQEVTMRCQPILGHNTVFWYRQTMMQGLELLAYFRNRAPLDDSGMPKDRFSAEMPDATLATLKIQPSEPRDSAVYFCASGAQGNTEAFFGQGTRLTVV.